This T cell receptor (beta chain) was found in a study of long-term antiretroviral therapy in people with HIV. Trimming stripped 6 bases from V and 7 bases from J, with 14 bases between. The CDR3 sequence is 13 residues long. Germline CDR1 and CDR2: MNHEY and SVGAGI. Sequencing used immunoSEQ v3.0 at survey level. Libraries were prepared by immunoSEQ multiplex PCR; TCRdb keeps only in-frame clonotypes and omits some of them. The sample yields some 27,000 clones, about four fifths seen once. The receptor was derived from a man between 18 and 35 years old with HIV. The gene calls are TRBV6-5 and TRBJ2-3; D is possibly TRBD1 (5 bases). Here the sequenced sample was unsorted PBMCs, taken 0.4 years after starting antiretroviral therapy. The CDR3 DNA reads TGTGCCAGCAGCAGGGCCGTCGAGCATACGCAGTATTTT. This sequence encodes CASSRAVEHTQYF.